A single sample gave rise to the 7 T cell receptor beta chains below, sequenced in a study of OX40 agonist ivuxolimab in advanced cancers. The table came from immunoSEQ multiplex PCR; TCRdb's copy has only in-frame clones and leaves some out. Of roughly 100,000 clones detected, 90% appear once; the ten largest clones hold 0.48%. Sequenced material: CD4+ or CD8+ T cells sorted from blood, taken in a trial of the OX40 agonist ivuxolimab. These receptors were collected from an adult with an advanced solid tumor such as melanoma, head and neck, liver or kidney cancer.

The chain joins TRBV21-1 to TRBJ2-3; TRBD2, the table's D call, lacks a check against the DNA. TRBV21-1 is a pseudogene locus. The CDR3 totals 17 residues. The CDR3, as DNA: TGTGCCAGCAGCAAAATAAGGAGCGGGGAGGGAGCAGATACGCAGTATTTT. Its translation: CASSKIRSGEGADTQYF.

A remark on this clone: Other DNA sequences from this sample encode an identical CDR3 as well. V and J are TRBV7-9 and TRBJ1-6; D not certain. Germline assignment: CDR1 SEHNR and CDR2 FQNEAQ (reference sequence). The ends were cut back, 1 base at V and 5 bases at J, with 12 bases in the middle. This CDR3 has 16 residues. The DNA of the CDR3 is TGTGCCAGCAGCTTAGGAGGCCTCTACAATAATTCACCCCTCCACTTT. Translating gives CASSLGGLYNNSPLHF.

The table lists this clone with many counts. This chain uses TRBV7-2 with TRBJ2-3; D gene ambiguous. This CDR3 has 14 residues. Germline CDR1 reads SGHTA; CDR2 reads FQGNSA. Trimming took 4 bases from V and 4 from J, leaving 12 bases between them. CDR3 nucleotides: TGTGCCAGCAGCTCGATAGCCCCCGCAGATACGCAGTATTTT. Translating gives CASSSIAPADTQYF.

The chain links TRBV18 to TRBJ2-7, with D hard to call. CDR3 size: 13 residues. From germline, CDR1 is KGHSH and CDR2 LQKENI. V lost 6 bases and J lost 3, with 12 bases in between. This CDR3 is CASSPTRFYEQYF. CDR3 coding DNA: TGTGCCAGCTCGCCGACAAGATTCTACGAGCAGTACTTC.

The chain recombines TRBV28 with TRBJ2-1; the D is unclear. Trimming took 5 bases from V and 0 from J, leaving 14 bases between them. The CDR3 is 16 residues long. Germline CDR1 and CDR2: MDHEN and SYDVKM. CDR3 DNA: TGTGCCAGCAGTAGACTCAGCGCCAGCTCCTACAATGAGCAGTTCTTC. Encoded protein: CASSRLSASSYNEQFF.

The chain links TRBV30 to TRBJ1-4; D remains unclear. Germline assignment: CDR1 GTSNPN and CDR2 SVGIG (reference sequence). V lost 2 bases, J lost 8 bases, and 15 bases lay in between. The CDR3 runs to 14 residues. The CDR3 spells CAWSRAAPEEKLFF. The CDR3 DNA reads as TGTGCCTGGAGTAGGGCAGCCCCCGAGGAAAAACTGTTTTTT.

J is TRBJ2-5 and V is TRBV28; D unresolved. This CDR3 spans 11 amino acids. Germline V lookup: CDR1 MDHEN, CDR2 SYDVKM. V lost 5 bases to trimming and J lost 2 bases, with 3 bases between them. The CDR3 DNA reads TGTGCCAGCAGTGTTCAAGAGACCCAGTACTTC. Its translation: CASSVQETQYF.